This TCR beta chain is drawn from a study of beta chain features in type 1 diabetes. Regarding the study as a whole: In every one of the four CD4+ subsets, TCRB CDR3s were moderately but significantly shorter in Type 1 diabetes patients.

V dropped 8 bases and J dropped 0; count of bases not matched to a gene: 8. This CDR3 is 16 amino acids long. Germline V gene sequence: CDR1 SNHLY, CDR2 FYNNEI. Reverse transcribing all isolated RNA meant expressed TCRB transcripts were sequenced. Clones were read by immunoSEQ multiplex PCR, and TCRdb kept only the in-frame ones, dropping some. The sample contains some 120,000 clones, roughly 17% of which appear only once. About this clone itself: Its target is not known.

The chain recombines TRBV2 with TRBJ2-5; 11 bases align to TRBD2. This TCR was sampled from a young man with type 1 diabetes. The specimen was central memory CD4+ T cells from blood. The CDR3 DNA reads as TGTGCCAGCGGGACTAGCGGTTATACTAACCAAGAGACCCAGTACTTC. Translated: CASGTSGYTNQETQYF.